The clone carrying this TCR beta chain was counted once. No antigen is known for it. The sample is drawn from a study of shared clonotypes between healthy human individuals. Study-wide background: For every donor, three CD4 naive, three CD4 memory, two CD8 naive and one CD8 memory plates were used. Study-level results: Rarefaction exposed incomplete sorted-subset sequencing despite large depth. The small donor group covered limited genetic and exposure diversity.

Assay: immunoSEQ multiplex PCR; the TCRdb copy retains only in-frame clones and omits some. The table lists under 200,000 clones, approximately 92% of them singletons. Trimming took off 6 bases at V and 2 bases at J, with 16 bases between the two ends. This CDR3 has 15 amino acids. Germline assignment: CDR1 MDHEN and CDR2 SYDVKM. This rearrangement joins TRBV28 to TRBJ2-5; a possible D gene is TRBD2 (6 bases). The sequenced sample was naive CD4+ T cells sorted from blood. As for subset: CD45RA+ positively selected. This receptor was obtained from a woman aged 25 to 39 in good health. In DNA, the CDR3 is TGTGCCAGCAGCCCCGGAGGGGTACTACAAGAGACCCAGTACTTC. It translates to CASSPGGVLQETQYF.